The 28 T cell receptor beta chains below were found in one sample sequenced in a study of blood T cell repertoires in COVID-19. Some clones are missing from TCRdb's copy, which holds only in-frame ones; the method was immunoSEQ multiplex PCR. Here the sample spans 250,000 to 350,000 clones, approximately 83% being singletons. Sequenced sample: PBMCs or T cells enriched from blood (not recorded which). The receptors stem from a woman aged 25 to 45 who had recovered from COVID-19.

This clone came up a few times. J is TRBJ2-5 and V is TRBV7-9; weak D call: TRBD2 (5 bases). In germline, CDR1 is SEHNR, CDR2 FQNEAQ (reference sequence). Trimming removed 5 bases from V and 0 bases from J, with 16 bases in between. CDR3 length: 16 residues. Written as DNA, the CDR3 is TGTGCCAGCAGCCCCCGAAGGAGGCGGAACCAAGAGACCCAGTACTTC. It codes for CASSPRRRRNQETQYF.

The V gene is TRBV7-9, the J gene TRBJ1-1; TRBD1 is a possible D gene (6 bases). CDR1 and CDR2 (germline): SEHNR, FQNEAQ (reference sequence). The CDR3 length is 14 residues. With 5 bases removed from V and 4 bases from J, the gap between germline ends came to 14 bases. CDR3 region: CASSPNSQGTEAFF. CDR3 in DNA: TGTGCCAGCAGCCCCAACTCACAGGGCACTGAAGCTTTCTTT.

The chain is built from TRBV6-5 and TRBJ2-5; no definite D call. CDR3 length: 13 amino acids. V was shortened by 5 bases and J by 5 bases, with 12 bases between the two germline ends. Germline V lookup: CDR1 MNHEY, CDR2 SVGAGI. The CDR3 coding sequence is TGTGCCAGCAGTCCCCCTCCCCGGGAGACCCAGTACTTC. It encodes CASSPPPRETQYF.

The chain combines TRBV2 with TRBJ1-1; 7 positions match TRBD1. The CDR3 totals 15 residues. V lost 4 bases and J lost 1; bases outside the gene matches: 6. Looked up from germline, CDR1 is SNHLY and CDR2 is FYNNEI. CDR3 sequence: CASSALDRRNTEAFF. The CDR3 coding sequence is TGTGCCAGCAGTGCACTGGACAGGAGGAACACTGAAGCTTTCTTT.

The chain combines TRBV19 with TRBJ1-6; the match to TRBD1 covers 7 bases. Germline loops: CDR1 LNHDA, CDR2 SQIVND (reference sequence). This CDR3 contains 14 residues. J lost 6 bases, V lost 9 bases, and 8 bases had no gene match. The CDR3 loop is CASAPGTANSPLHF. In DNA form, the CDR3 reads TGTGCCAGCGCCCCGGGGACAGCTAATTCACCCCTCCACTTT.

The rearrangement uses TRBV6-4 and TRBJ2-1, with 11 bases identical to TRBD2. V was pared by 0 bases and J by 4 bases, with 2 bases of the junction left unmatched. The CDR3 is 16 residues long. CDR1 is MRHNA and CDR2 is SNTAGT in the germline V gene. The CDR3 spells CASSDSIAGGYNEQFF. CDR3 nucleotide sequence: TGTGCCAGCAGTGACTCGATAGCGGGAGGGTACAATGAGCAGTTCTTC.

V usage is TRBV18 and J usage is TRBJ1-5, with 7 bases aligning to TRBD1. Germline CDR1 is KGHSH and CDR2 is LQKENI. After removal of 4 bases from V and 4 bases from J, the junction contained 7 bases not matched to a gene. The CDR3 totals 15 residues. CDR3 in amino acids: CASSREDRLNQPQHF. The CDR3 nucleotides are TGTGCCAGCTCACGAGAGGACAGGCTGAATCAGCCCCAGCATTTT.

The chain employs TRBV2 and TRBJ2-2; a possible D gene is TRBD1 (5 bases). CDR3 length: 14 amino acids. V lost 3 bases, J lost 4 bases, and 9 bases lay in between. The germline V gene encodes CDR1 SNHLY and CDR2 FYNNEI. The CDR3 loop reads CASSDTGATGELFF. The DNA of the CDR3 is TGTGCCAGCAGTGATACAGGCGCCACCGGGGAGCTGTTTTTT. The complete variable domain, with remaining parts taken from reference TRBV2 and TRBJ2-2, reads EPEVTQTPSHQVTQMGQEVILRCVPISNHLYFYWYRQILGQKVEFLVSFYNNEISEKSEIFDDQFSVERPDGSNFTLKIRSTKLEDSAMYFCASSDTGATGELFFGEGSRLTVL.

This clone was seen a single time. This chain links TRBV2 with TRBJ1-1, with D perhaps TRBD1 (6 bases). This CDR3 has 15 amino acids. In germline, CDR1 is SNHLY, CDR2 FYNNEI. The V end was cut by 3 bases, the J end by 4 bases, with 15 bases between. The CDR3 bases are TGTGCCAGCAGTGACCGGGGGGGCTCGGGCACTGAAGCTTTCTTT. Protein product: CASSDRGGSGTEAFF.

This clone was found a few times. This rearrangement joins TRBV7-2 to TRBJ1-2; a possible D gene is TRBD1 (6 bases). This CDR3 is built from 15 residues. The V end was cut by 1 base, the J end by 8 bases, with 17 bases between. The germline V gene has CDR1 SGHTA and CDR2 FQGNSA. This CDR3 is CASSLEGRDIGGYTF. The CDR3 nucleotides are TGTGCCAGCAGCTTAGAGGGCCGGGACATAGGCGGCTACACCTTC.

The V and J genes are TRBV24-1 and TRBJ2-2; no clear D gene. Germline V gene sequence: CDR1 KGHDR, CDR2 SFDVKD. V lost 5 bases and J lost 0, with 12 bases in between. The CDR3 has 16 residues. DNA of the CDR3: TGTGCCACCAGTGGGTTGACTGCGCCGAACACCGGGGAGCTGTTTTTT. As protein: CATSGLTAPNTGELFF.

This clone was counted between two and nine times. The chain is built from TRBV19 and TRBJ2-3, with a tentative D call TRBD2 (6 bases). The CDR3 sequence is 15 residues long. CDR1 is LNHDA, CDR2 SQIVND, per germline (reference sequence). Trimming took 10 bases from V and 2 from J, leaving 19 bases between them. The CDR3 here is CATRRRDFDTDTQYF. The CDR3 DNA is TGTGCCACCCGGAGACGGGACTTCGACACAGATACGCAGTATTTT. Variable domain in full (rest from reference TRBV19 and TRBJ2-3): DGGITQSPKYLFRKEGQNVTLSCEQNLNHDAMYWYRQDPGQGLRLIYYSQIVNDFQKGDIAEGYSVSREKKESFPLTVTSAQKNPTAFYLCATRRRDFDTDTQYFGPGTRLTVL.

V usage is TRBV27 and J usage is TRBJ2-7, with TRBD1 matching over 9 bases. The CDR3 sequence is 17 residues long. V was pared by 2 bases and J by 2 bases, with 10 bases of the junction left unmatched. Germline CDR1 reads MNHEY; CDR2 reads SMNVEV (reference sequence). The CDR3 loop reads CASSLKGRGQGAYEQYF. The CDR3 coding sequence is TGTGCCAGCAGTTTAAAAGGTCGGGGACAGGGTGCCTACGAGCAGTACTTC.

The CDR3 DNA follows: TGTGCCAGCAGTTACCCAACAGGGATAGCCGGGGAGCTGTTTTTT. Amino acid sequence: CASSYPTGIAGELFF. The V call is TRBV6-6, the J call TRBJ2-2; D possibly corresponds to TRBD1 (6 bases). V dropped 2 bases and J dropped 6 bases, with 13 bases sitting between them. This CDR3 contains 15 residues. Germline V lookup: CDR1 MNHNY, CDR2 SVGAGI (reference sequence).

This chain joins TRBV30 and TRBJ1-5, with TRBD1 matching over 10 bases. Germline V gives CDR1 GTSNPN, CDR2 SVGIG (reference sequence). This CDR3 region has 15 residues. Germline trimming cut 0 bases from V and 5 bases from J; bases unmatched to any gene: 4. In DNA, the CDR3 is TGTGCCTGGAGTGTATTAGGGACAGGGGATCAGCCCCAGCATTTT. Protein product: CAWSVLGTGDQPQHF. Filled out from reference TRBV30 and TRBJ1-5, the complete variable domain reads SQTIHQWPATLVQPVGSPLSLECTVEGTSNPNLYWYRQAAGRGLQLLFYSVGIGQISSEVPQNLSASRPQDRQFILSSKKLLLSDSGFYLCAWSVLGTGDQPQHFGDGTRLSIL.

V usage is TRBV15 and J usage is TRBJ2-3; 9 bases map to TRBD2. Germline lookup yields CDR1 LNHNV and CDR2 YYDKDF (reference sequence). There are 19 residues in the CDR3. Trimming removed 2 bases from V and 1 base from J; junction bases left unmatched: 13. This CDR3 is CATSRPLGGRASGTDTQYF. Here the CDR3 DNA reads TGTGCCACCAGCAGACCTCTAGGCGGGAGGGCCTCGGGCACAGATACGCAGTATTTT. Together with reference TRBV15 and TRBJ2-3, the CDR3 gives the full variable domain: DAMVIQNPRYQVTQFGKPVTLSCSQTLNHNVMYWYQQKSSQAPKLLFHYYDKDFNNEADTPDNFQSRRPNTSFCFLDIRSPGLGDTAMYLCATSRPLGGRASGTDTQYFGPGTRLTVL.

This clone appeared a single time. The chain recombines TRBV18 with TRBJ2-5; D not certain. Per germline, CDR1 KGHSH and CDR2 LQKENI. The CDR3 runs to 14 residues. V was clipped by 2 bases and J by 2 bases, with 9 bases between them. As DNA, the CDR3 is TGTGCCAGCTCACCATTAGCTGAACAAGAGACCCAGTACTTC. Encoded protein: CASSPLAEQETQYF.

The CDR3 nucleotides are TGTGCCAGCAGCTGGGGCCATATGGATGGCTACACCTTC. This sequence encodes CASSWGHMDGYTF. V gene TRBV7-2 combines with J gene TRBJ1-2, with D possibly being TRBD1 (5 bases). Trimming cost V 4 bases and J 6 bases, with 12 bases left between them. CDR1 is SGHTA and CDR2 is FQGNSA in the germline V gene. CDR3 size: 13 residues.

This clone came up a few times. This sequence joins TRBV2 and TRBJ1-5; the match to TRBD1 covers 7 bases. J gave up 4 bases and V 5 bases, and 2 bases lay outside the gene matches. The CDR3 consists of 13 residues. Germline assignment: CDR1 SNHLY and CDR2 FYNNEI. CDR3 protein: CASSHRGNQPQHF. In nucleotides, the CDR3 is TGTGCCAGCAGTCACAGGGGAAATCAGCCCCAGCATTTT. The variable domain in full, with the rest retrieved from reference TRBV2 and TRBJ1-5, is EPEVTQTPSHQVTQMGQEVILRCVPISNHLYFYWYRQILGQKVEFLVSFYNNEISEKSEIFDDQFSVERPDGSNFTLKIRSTKLEDSAMYFCASSHRGNQPQHFGDGTRLSIL.

CDR3 nucleotides: TGTGCCAGCAGCGACGGGTTCTCTTATGGCTACACCTTC. As protein: CASSDGFSYGYTF. The V gene is TRBV7-2, the J gene TRBJ1-2; D is ambiguous. Per the germline V gene, CDR1 is SGHTA and CDR2 is FQGNSA. The germline V and J ends were trimmed by 5 bases and 5 bases, with 12 bases remaining between them. The CDR3 has 13 residues.

CDR3: CASSYFDRAYEQYF. Written as DNA, the CDR3 is TGTGCCAGCAGTTATTTCGACAGAGCCTACGAGCAGTACTTC. The rearrangement links TRBV28 to TRBJ2-7, with a weak D call TRBD1 (5 bases). CDR3 length equals 14 residues. V gave up 4 bases and J gave up 2 bases, with 12 bases separating them. In germline, CDR1 is MDHEN, CDR2 SYDVKM.

Points on this clone: Just one base apart from a much larger clone, this may be a read error. The rearrangement links TRBV6-5 to TRBJ1-2; D perhaps matches TRBD1 (5 bases). Trimming removed 4 bases at V and 2 bases at J, with 8 bases between. The CDR3 has 13 amino acids. Germline values: CDR1 MNHEY, CDR2 SVGAGI. CDR3 DNA sequence: TGTGCCAGCAGTTTACAGGCGAACTATGGCTACACCTTC. It specifies CASSLQANYGYTF.

The V and J genes are TRBV5-6 and TRBJ2-2; 8 bases line up with TRBD1. V lost 3 bases and J lost 1; bases outside the gene matches: 5. Germline assignment: CDR1 SGHDT and CDR2 YYEEEE. The CDR3 consists of 16 residues. CDR3 sequence reads: CASSYRQGRNTGELFF. The CDR3 DNA reads as TGTGCCAGCAGCTACCGACAGGGGCGGAACACCGGGGAGCTGTTTTTT.

The gene calls are TRBV7-8 and TRBJ1-5; D uncertain. CDR3 length: 17 residues. Germline values: CDR1 SGHVS, CDR2 FQNEAQ. Between the trimmed V and J ends, which lost 1 base and 0 bases, there was a span of 13 bases. CDR3 bases: TGTGCCAGCAGCTTAGGGGAGCAAGTGTATAGCAATCAGCCCCAGCATTTT. This gives the protein CASSLGEQVYSNQPQHF.

The rearrangement links TRBV7-2 to TRBJ2-2; TRBD2 matches at 10 bases. V trimming: 1 base; J trimming: 6 bases; junction bases outside the gene matches: 2. Germline V gene lookup returns CDR1 SGHTA and CDR2 FQGNSA. The CDR3 has 15 amino acids. CDR3 protein: CASSLGSGRAGELFF. CDR3 nucleotide sequence: TGTGCCAGCAGCTTAGGAAGCGGGAGGGCCGGGGAGCTGTTTTTT.

The chain recombines TRBV7-8 with TRBJ1-5; the D gene is possibly TRBD1 (6 bases). V dropped 0 bases and J dropped 0 bases, with 12 bases sitting between them. Germline CDR1 SGHVS, CDR2 FQNEAQ. The CDR3 length is 17 residues. The chain's CDR3 is CASSLAQGPYSNQPQHF. The CDR3 bases are TGTGCCAGCAGCTTAGCACAGGGCCCTTATAGCAATCAGCCCCAGCATTTT.

A remark on this clone: This specimen includes other DNA sequences encoding the same CDR3. V and J are TRBV5-1 and TRBJ1-6, with D hard to call. In germline, CDR1 is SGHRS, CDR2 YFSETQ. Trimming removed 0 bases from V and 0 bases from J, with 4 bases in between. The CDR3 is made up of 15 amino acids. As DNA, the CDR3 is TGCGCCAGCAGCTTGGACAGCTCCTATAATTCACCCCTCCACTTT. Its protein product is CASSLDSSYNSPLHF.

The V call is TRBV7-9, the J call TRBJ1-4, with TRBD1 matching over 8 bases. Germline CDR1 reads SEHNR; CDR2 reads FQNEAQ (reference sequence). The V segment lost 3 bases and the J segment 8 bases; nucleotides outside the gene matches: 11. The length of the CDR3 is 16 residues. The CDR3 reads CASSFPPGQGSEKLFF. The CDR3 bases are TGTGCCAGCAGCTTCCCTCCCGGACAGGGAAGCGAAAAACTGTTTTTT.